This T cell receptor (beta chain) was retrieved from a study of blood T cell repertoires in COVID-19. Study overall: COVID-19 samples collected from the United States, Italy and Spain covered acute and convalescent phases. T cells, B-cell-depleted T cells, or PBMCs supplied cDNA or gDNA.

This clone was detected a few times. In the authors' methods: Estimates of nucleated cell counts were drawn from the amplification of reference gene primers. Some clones are missing from TCRdb's copy, which holds only in-frame ones; the method was immunoSEQ multiplex PCR. Clone size and V and J calls were adopted from that table, with D and trimming inferred from the DNA. Altogether roughly 150,000 clones are present, more than 70% being singletons, with the ten largest covering roughly 19%. Sequencing was done on a sample of peripheral blood. This TCR was recovered from a woman in her 70s who had recovered from COVID-19.

CDR3 region: CASSPTHGDEKLFF. The CDR3 nucleotides read TGTGCCAGCAGCCCCACCCACGGAGATGAAAAACTGTTTTTT. The chain has TRBV11-2 and TRBJ1-4, with D uncertain. The germline V gene has CDR1 SGHAT and CDR2 FQNNGV. The CDR3 is 14 amino acids. V was shortened by 5 bases and J by 6 bases, with 13 bases between the two germline ends.